This entry lists 32 T cell receptor beta chains sequenced from one sample in a study of CXCR3-negative and CXCR3-positive naive CD8 T cells. The libraries of TRB cDNA were prepared using 5' RACE with UMI labels. Using the 5' RACE reads, TCRdb records one entry per CDR3 protein without DNA. This sample's clone table lists some 39,000 distinct CDR3 sequences. The sample comprised naive CXCR3- CD8+ T cells from blood. Indicated subset: CD45RO-CCR7+CD27+CD95- naive CD8+ T cells lacking CXCR3 (TNR3-). The receptors were sampled from a human donor in good health. Some clones in this sample may be carry-over from other donors' samples.

The chain uses TRBV4-3 and TRBJ1-6; lacking DNA, the TRBD1 call made by TCRdb goes unchecked. The V gene's germline CDR1 is LGHNA and CDR2 YSLEER. The CDR3 covers 17 residues. The CDR3 reads CASSHKIQGGYNSPLHF.

The genes are TRBV27 and TRBJ2-1; TCRdb picks TRBD2, but there is no DNA to check that call. This CDR3 is 16 amino acids long. The germline gives CDR1 MNHEY, CDR2 SMNVEV (reference sequence). CDR3 sequence reads: CASSFDLVRDPNEQFF.

The chain carries TRBV28 and TRBJ2-3; TCRdb proposes TRBD1, but this gene call is untestable without DNA. CDR1 MDHEN and CDR2 SYDVKM come from the germline V gene. The CDR3 contains 14 residues. CDR3 sequence reads: CASSLEGVRDTQYF.

This CDR3 reads CASSIGTGDEQYF. The V call is TRBV7-9, the J call TRBJ2-7; TCRdb returns TRBD1, unconfirmable since there is no DNA. Germline assignment: CDR1 SEHNR and CDR2 FQNEAQ (reference sequence). The CDR3 length is 13 residues.

This chain joins TRBV7-9 and TRBJ2-7; the TRBD1 assignment by TCRdb is unverifiable without DNA. From germline, CDR1 is SEHNR and CDR2 FQNEAQ (reference sequence). The CDR3 contains 15 residues. The CDR3 spells CASSLVVDRNYEQYF.

CDR3 sequence reads: CSVAHGVSYEQYF. The chain employs TRBV29-1 and TRBJ2-7. Germline CDR1 SQVTM, CDR2 ANQGSEA. This CDR3 is built from 13 residues.

The CDR3 loop is CASSAEDRTSSYNEQFF. The chain links TRBV7-6 to TRBJ2-1; TCRdb returns TRBD1, unconfirmable since there is no DNA. The CDR3 runs to 17 residues. CDR1 SGHVS and CDR2 FNYEAQ come from the germline V gene. Filled out from reference TRBV7-6 and TRBJ2-1, the complete variable domain reads GAGVSQSPRYKVTKRGQDVALRCDPISGHVSLYWYRQALGQGPEFLTYFNYEAQQDKSGLPNDRFSAERPEGSISTLTIQRTEQRDSAMYRCASSAEDRTSSYNEQFFGPGTRLTVL.

The gene calls are TRBV20-1 and TRBJ1-1. Per germline, CDR1 DFQATT and CDR2 SNEGSKA (reference sequence). The length of the CDR3 is 16 residues. CDR3 region: CSARDWGSGANTEAFF.

V and J are TRBV29-1 and TRBJ2-7. This CDR3 has 11 residues. In germline, CDR1 is SQVTM, CDR2 ANQGSEA. CDR3 region: CSARELGEQYF.

V and J are TRBV15 and TRBJ1-2; TCRdb's D call of TRBD1 is untestable without DNA. The CDR3 has 16 residues. From germline, CDR1 is LNHNV and CDR2 YYDKDF (reference sequence). CDR3 protein: CATSRDVGALGLGYTF.

The chain employs TRBV6-2 or TRBV6-3 and TRBJ2-1. The CDR3 extends over 12 amino acids. From germline, CDR1 is MNHEY and CDR2 SVGEGT. CDR3 sequence reads: CASSYWRAEQFF.

The rearrangement links TRBV7-3 to TRBJ1-6; TCRdb gives TRBD1 as the D gene, but with no DNA this cannot be confirmed. The CDR3 is 15 amino acids. Germline V gene lookup returns CDR1 SGHTA and CDR2 FQGTGA. The CDR3 loop reads CASSATGGAGSPLRF. Supplemented by reference TRBV7-3 and TRBJ1-6, the full variable domain reads GAGVSQTPSNKVTEKGKYVELRCDPISGHTALYWYRQSLGQGPEFLIYFQGTGAADDSGLPNDRFFAVRPEGSVSTLKIQRTERGDSAVYLCASSATGGAGSPLRFGNGTRLTVT.

This sequence joins TRBV6-4 and TRBJ2-2; TCRdb gives TRBD2 as the D gene, but with no DNA this cannot be confirmed. The CDR3 consists of 13 residues. Germline V gene data show CDR1 as MRHNA and CDR2 as SNTAGT. The CDR3 protein is CASSGESTGELFF.

This clonotype ranks as medium-sized in terms of frequency. J is TRBJ2-1 and V is TRBV4-3; the D call from TCRdb, TRBD1, cannot be confirmed without DNA. The CDR3 totals 12 residues. CDR1 and CDR2 from the germline V gene are LGHNA and YSLEER. The CDR3 sequence: CASSQDGAGLFF.

CDR3: CASSLGLAGEPEQFF. The J gene is TRBJ2-1, the V gene TRBV11-2; TCRdb returns TRBD2, unconfirmable since there is no DNA. From germline, CDR1 is SGHAT and CDR2 FQNNGV. The CDR3 contains 15 residues.

The rearrangement uses TRBV7-9 and TRBJ2-2. Looked up from germline, CDR1 is SEHNR and CDR2 is FQNEAQ (reference sequence). This CDR3 has 14 amino acids. This CDR3 reads CASSWAGSTGELFF. The full variable domain, in which reference TRBV7-9 and TRBJ2-2 provide the parts outside the CDR3, is DTGVSQNPRHKITKRGQNVTFRCDPISEHNRLYWYRQTLGQGPEFLTYFQNEAQLEKSRLLSDRFSAERPKGSFSTLEIQRTEQGDSAMYLCASSWAGSTGELFFGEGSRLTVL.

This chain joins TRBV28 and TRBJ2-5; TCRdb picks TRBD1, but there is no DNA to check that call. Germline CDR1 MDHEN, CDR2 SYDVKM. The CDR3 runs to 16 residues. This CDR3 reads CASSFRNRPIQETQYF.

The chain has TRBV28 and TRBJ2-2; TCRdb's assignment of TRBD1 cannot be checked, as there is no DNA. The CDR3 contains 16 residues. Germline V CDR1 and CDR2: MDHEN, SYDVKM. The CDR3 sequence: CASTPRRGNDDGELFF.

The chain uses TRBV5-5 and TRBJ1-5; the TCRdb call, TRBD1, lacks DNA for checking. Germline V CDR1 and CDR2: SGHKS, YYEKEE (reference sequence). The CDR3 has 15 residues. The CDR3: CASSSLDRRNQPQHF.

The chain links TRBV29-1 to TRBJ2-7; TCRdb outputs TRBD1, but without DNA this stays unchecked. Per the germline V gene, CDR1 is SQVTM and CDR2 is ANQGSEA. CDR3 length equals 12 residues. The chain's CDR3 is CSARLEGYEQYF.

The chain combines TRBV6-2 or TRBV6-3 with TRBJ2-7; TCRdb's assignment of TRBD1 cannot be checked, as there is no DNA. Germline V gene lookup returns CDR1 MNHEY and CDR2 SVGEGT. The CDR3 covers 11 residues. The CDR3 spells CASSPGAEQYF.

The V and J genes are TRBV7-2 and TRBJ1-6. Germline values: CDR1 SGHTA, CDR2 FQGNSA. The CDR3 is made up of 16 amino acids. CDR3 sequence: CASSLLTFSYNSPLHF.

The V call is TRBV5-1, the J call TRBJ2-7. The CDR3 length is 13 residues. Germline lookup yields CDR1 SGHRS and CDR2 YFSETQ. The CDR3 loop reads CASRPSNSYEQYF.

The chain links TRBV7-2 to TRBJ2-7; without DNA, the TCRdb call of TRBD2 cannot be checked. Germline loops: CDR1 SGHTA, CDR2 FQGNSA. This CDR3 has 14 amino acids. This chain's CDR3 is CASSEIGTTYEQFF.

This rearrangement joins TRBV12-3 or TRBV12-4 to TRBJ2-1; TCRdb's D call, TRBD2, is unchecked because there is no DNA. This CDR3 comprises 14 residues. The CDR3 loop reads CASASQQSVHEQFF.

The chain combines TRBV6-6 with TRBJ2-7; TCRdb outputs TRBD1, but without DNA this stays unchecked. This CDR3 has 16 amino acids. The germline V gene encodes CDR1 MNHNY and CDR2 SVGAGI (reference sequence). This CDR3 reads CASQPSDGGPGHEQYF.

This chain connects TRBV12-3 or TRBV12-4 to TRBJ1-6; absent DNA, TCRdb's TRBD1 call cannot be checked. The CDR3 spans 17 residues. CDR3 region: CASSPSAYRSGNSPLHF.

This chain uses TRBV28 with TRBJ1-5. Germline V gene lookup returns CDR1 MDHEN and CDR2 SYDVKM. This CDR3 has 11 amino acids. The CDR3 here is CASSLGQPQHF.

The V gene is TRBV18, the J gene TRBJ2-3; there is no DNA to check the TCRdb D call of TRBD1. The germline gives CDR1 KGHSH, CDR2 LQKENI. The CDR3 length is 16 residues. Here the CDR3 reads CASSPLTGGGTDTQYF.

The chain has TRBV29-1 and TRBJ2-1; there is no DNA to check the TCRdb D call of TRBD2. The CDR3 has 15 amino acids. Germline loops: CDR1 SQVTM, CDR2 ANQGSEA. CDR3 in amino acids: CSVEGSSGSYNEQFF.

Its frequency marks this clonotype as medium-sized. The chain has TRBV12-5 and TRBJ1-5. The CDR3 runs to 15 residues. The germline V gene has CDR1 LGHNT and CDR2 FRNRAP. The CDR3 reads CASGRGRNSNQPQHF.

The chain couples TRBV7-2 to TRBJ1-5; TCRdb calls TRBD1, which cannot be checked without DNA. Germline values: CDR1 SGHTA, CDR2 FQGNSA. The CDR3 contains 17 residues. CDR3 sequence reads: CASSLGAAPYSNQPQHF.